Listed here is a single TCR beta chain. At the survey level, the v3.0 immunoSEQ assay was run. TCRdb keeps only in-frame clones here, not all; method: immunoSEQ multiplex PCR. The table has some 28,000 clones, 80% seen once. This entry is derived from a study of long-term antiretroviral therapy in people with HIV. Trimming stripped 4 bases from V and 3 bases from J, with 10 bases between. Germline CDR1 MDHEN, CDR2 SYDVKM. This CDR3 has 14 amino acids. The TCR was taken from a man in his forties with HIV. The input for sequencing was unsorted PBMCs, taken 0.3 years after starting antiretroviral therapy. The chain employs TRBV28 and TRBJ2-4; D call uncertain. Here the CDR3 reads CASSSRRGKNIQYF. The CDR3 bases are TGTGCCAGCAGTTCCAGAAGAGGCAAAAACATTCAGTACTTC.